Only a few counts were recorded for the clone carrying this T cell receptor (beta chain). The antigen remains undetermined. The data originate from a study of blood T cells in healthy people across ages. Turning to the study itself: With template switching, about one barcoded beta molecule was captured per two T cells.

CDR1 is DFQATT and CDR2 is SNEGSKA in the germline V gene (reference sequence). The CDR3 covers 16 residues. The V segment lost 6 bases and the J segment 0 bases; nucleotides outside the gene matches: 10. Whole-study findings and limits: Percentage of naive T cells showed a strong correlation with TCR beta diversity.

A second PCR, run for about 6 to 11 cycles, used a sample-barcoded 5' primer plus a J-beta primer mix. TCRdb reprocessed the 5' RACE reads via MiXCR and lists one record per CDR3 protein. The profile shows hundreds of thousands of distinct CDR3 sequences, about 43% of them singletons. About 9.9 milliliters of peripheral blood were drawn from each donor. The receptor's source is a man at least 80 years old in good health. The gene calls are TRBV20-1 and TRBJ1-4; 7 bases align to TRBD1. The specimen was blood. The CDR3: CSAPWTGSSTNEKLFF. The CDR3 bases are TGCAGTGCCCCCTGGACAGGCTCTTCAACTAATGAAAAACTGTTTTTT.